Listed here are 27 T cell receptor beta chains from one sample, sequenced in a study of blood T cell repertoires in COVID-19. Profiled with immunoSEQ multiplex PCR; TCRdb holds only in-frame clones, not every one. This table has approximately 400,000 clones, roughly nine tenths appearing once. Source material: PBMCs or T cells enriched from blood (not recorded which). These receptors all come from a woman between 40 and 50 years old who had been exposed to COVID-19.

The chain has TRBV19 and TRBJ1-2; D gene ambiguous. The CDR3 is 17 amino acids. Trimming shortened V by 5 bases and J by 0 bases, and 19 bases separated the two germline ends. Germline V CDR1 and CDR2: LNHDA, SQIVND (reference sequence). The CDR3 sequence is CASSPPRPGPTNYGYTF. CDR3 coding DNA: TGTGCCAGTAGTCCTCCCCGGCCAGGCCCCACTAACTATGGCTACACCTTC.

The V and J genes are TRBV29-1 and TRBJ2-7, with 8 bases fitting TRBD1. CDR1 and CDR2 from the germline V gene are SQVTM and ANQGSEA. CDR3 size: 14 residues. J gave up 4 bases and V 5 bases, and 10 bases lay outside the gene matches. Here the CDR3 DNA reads TGCAGCGTTATTACAACAGGGGGTTTTTACGAGCAGTACTTC. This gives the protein CSVITTGGFYEQYF.

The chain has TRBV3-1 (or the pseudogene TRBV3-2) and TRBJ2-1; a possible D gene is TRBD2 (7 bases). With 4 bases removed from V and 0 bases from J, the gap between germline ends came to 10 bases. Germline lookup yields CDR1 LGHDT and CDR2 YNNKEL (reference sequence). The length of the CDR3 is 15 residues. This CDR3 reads CASSRGGSSYNEQFF. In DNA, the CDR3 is TGTGCCAGCAGCCGGGGGGGCAGCTCCTACAATGAGCAGTTCTTC.

CDR3 in DNA: TGTGCCACCAGTGGGACAGGGAGATCCTACGAGCAGTACTTC. Residues: CATSGTGRSYEQYF. The chain is built from TRBV24-1 and TRBJ2-7; TRBD1 matches 8 bases. Germline trimming cut 5 bases from V and 1 base from J; bases unmatched to any gene: 3. The germline V gene encodes CDR1 KGHDR and CDR2 SFDVKD. The CDR3 runs to 14 residues.

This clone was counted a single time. The CDR3 DNA is TGTGCCAGCAGGGGTGGGACAGCGAGTTATGGCTACACCTTC. Amino acids: CASRGGTASYGYTF. This chain connects TRBV6-5 to TRBJ1-2; TRBD1 matches at 7 bases. The CDR3 runs to 14 residues. Germline V gives CDR1 MNHEY, CDR2 SVGAGI. V was clipped by 6 bases and J by 5 bases; unmatched bases: 9.

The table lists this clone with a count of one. For the CDR3, the DNA is TGTGCCAGCAGTGATAAGGGGTGGAATAATTCACCCCTCCACTTT. As protein: CASSDKGWNNSPLHF. This chain connects TRBV2 to TRBJ1-6; maybe TRBD1 (5 bases). Trimming pared 3 bases from V and 5 bases from J, leaving 11 bases between. This CDR3 region has 15 residues. Germline V lookup: CDR1 SNHLY, CDR2 FYNNEI.

The CDR3 reads CASSPGPSGNTIYF. The DNA of the CDR3 is TGTGCCAGCAGCCCAGGGCCCTCTGGAAACACCATATATTTT. This rearrangement joins TRBV11-2 to TRBJ1-3; tentative D call: TRBD1 (5 bases). The length of the CDR3 is 14 residues. Germline V gene sequence: CDR1 SGHAT, CDR2 FQNNGV. The V end was cut by 5 bases, the J end by 0 bases, with 8 bases between.

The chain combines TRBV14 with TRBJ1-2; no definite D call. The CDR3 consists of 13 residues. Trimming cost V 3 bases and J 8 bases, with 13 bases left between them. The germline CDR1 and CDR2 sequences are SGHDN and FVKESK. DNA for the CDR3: TGTGCCAGCAGCCAGTCCATTGGAGGAGGCTACACCTTC. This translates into CASSQSIGGGYTF.

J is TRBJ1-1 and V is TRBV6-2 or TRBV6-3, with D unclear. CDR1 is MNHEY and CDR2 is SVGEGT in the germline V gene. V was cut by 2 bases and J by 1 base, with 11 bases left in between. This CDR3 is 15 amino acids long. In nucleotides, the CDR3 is TGTGCCAGCAGTTACGCCCACAGACAGAACACTGAAGCTTTCTTT. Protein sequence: CASSYAHRQNTEAFF.

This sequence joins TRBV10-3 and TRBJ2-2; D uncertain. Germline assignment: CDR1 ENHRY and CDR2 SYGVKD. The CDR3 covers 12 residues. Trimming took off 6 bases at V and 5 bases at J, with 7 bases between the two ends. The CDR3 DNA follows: TGTGCCATCAGCGATACTACCGGGGAGCTGTTTTTT. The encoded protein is CAISDTTGELFF.

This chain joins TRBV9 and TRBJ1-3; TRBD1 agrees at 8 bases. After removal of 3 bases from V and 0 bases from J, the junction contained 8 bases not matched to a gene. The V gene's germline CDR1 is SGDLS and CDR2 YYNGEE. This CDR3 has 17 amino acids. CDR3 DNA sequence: TGTGCCAGCAGCGGACGGGACAGGCCTCTCTCTGGAAACACCATATATTTT. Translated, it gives CASSGRDRPLSGNTIYF.

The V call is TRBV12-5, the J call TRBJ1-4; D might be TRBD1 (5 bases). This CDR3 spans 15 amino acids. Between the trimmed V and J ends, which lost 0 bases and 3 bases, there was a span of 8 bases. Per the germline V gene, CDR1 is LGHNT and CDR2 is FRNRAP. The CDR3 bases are TGTGCTAGTGGTTTGGTACAAGGGGCTAATGAAAAACTGTTTTTT. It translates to CASGLVQGANEKLFF. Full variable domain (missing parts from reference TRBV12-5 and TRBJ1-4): DARVTQTPRHKVTEMGQEVTMRCQPILGHNTVFWYRQTMMQGLELLAYFRNRAPLDDSGMPKDRFSAEMPDATLATLKIQPSEPRDSAVYFCASGLVQGANEKLFFGSGTQLSVL.

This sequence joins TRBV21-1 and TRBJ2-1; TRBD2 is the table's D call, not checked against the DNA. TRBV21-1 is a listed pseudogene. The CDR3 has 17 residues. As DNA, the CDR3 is TGTGCCAGCAGCCCCCATGGAGCGGGAGTACCCTACAATGAGCAGTTCTTC. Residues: CASSPHGAGVPYNEQFF.

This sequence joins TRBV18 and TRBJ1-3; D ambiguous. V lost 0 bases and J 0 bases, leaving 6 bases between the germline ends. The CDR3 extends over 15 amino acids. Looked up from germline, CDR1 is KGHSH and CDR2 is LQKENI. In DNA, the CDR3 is TGTGCCAGCTCACCACCGCGGATCTCTGGAAACACCATATATTTT. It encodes CASSPPRISGNTIYF.

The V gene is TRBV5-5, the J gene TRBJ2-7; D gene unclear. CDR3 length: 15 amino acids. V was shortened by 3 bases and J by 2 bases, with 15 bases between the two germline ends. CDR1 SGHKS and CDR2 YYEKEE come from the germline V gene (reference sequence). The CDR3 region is CASSSGDSRAYEQYF. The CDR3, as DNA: TGTGCCAGCAGCTCCGGTGACTCCCGTGCCTACGAGCAGTACTTC.

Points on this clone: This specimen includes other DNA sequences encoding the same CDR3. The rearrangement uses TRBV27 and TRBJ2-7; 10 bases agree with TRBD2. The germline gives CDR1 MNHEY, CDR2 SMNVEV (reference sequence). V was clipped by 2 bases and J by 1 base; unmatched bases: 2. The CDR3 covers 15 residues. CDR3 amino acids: CASSLSSGGSYEQYF. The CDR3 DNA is TGTGCCAGCAGTTTAAGTAGCGGGGGGTCCTACGAGCAGTACTTC.

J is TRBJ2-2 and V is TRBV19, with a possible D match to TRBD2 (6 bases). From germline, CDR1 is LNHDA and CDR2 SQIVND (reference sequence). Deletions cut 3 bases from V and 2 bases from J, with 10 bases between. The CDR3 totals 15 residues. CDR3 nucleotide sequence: TGTGCCAGTAGTATTAGGGGACTCAACACCGGGGAGCTGTTTTTT. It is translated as CASSIRGLNTGELFF.

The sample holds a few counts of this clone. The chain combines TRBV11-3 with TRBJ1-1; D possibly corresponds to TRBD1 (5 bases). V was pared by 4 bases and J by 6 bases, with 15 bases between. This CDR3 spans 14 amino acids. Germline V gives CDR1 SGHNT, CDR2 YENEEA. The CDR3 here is CASSSNLEGAEAFF. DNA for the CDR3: TGTGCCAGCAGCTCCAATCTTGAAGGGGCTGAAGCTTTCTTT.

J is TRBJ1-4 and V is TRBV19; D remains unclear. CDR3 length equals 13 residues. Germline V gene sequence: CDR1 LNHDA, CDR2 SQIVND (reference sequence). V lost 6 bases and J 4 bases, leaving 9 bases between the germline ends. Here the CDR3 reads CASRRTSNEKLFF. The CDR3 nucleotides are TGTGCCAGTAGACGGACTAGTAATGAAAAACTGTTTTTT.

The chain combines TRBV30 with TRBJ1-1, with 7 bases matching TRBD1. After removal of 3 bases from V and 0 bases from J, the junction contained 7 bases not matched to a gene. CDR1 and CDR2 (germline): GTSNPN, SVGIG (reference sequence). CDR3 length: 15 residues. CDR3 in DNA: TGTGCCTGGAGGGCCCACAGGGGATTGAACACTGAAGCTTTCTTT. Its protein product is CAWRAHRGLNTEAFF.

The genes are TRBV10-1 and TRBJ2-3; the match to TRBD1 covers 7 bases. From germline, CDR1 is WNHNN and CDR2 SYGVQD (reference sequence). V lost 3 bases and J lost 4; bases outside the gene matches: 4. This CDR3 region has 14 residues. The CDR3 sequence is CASSEGQAPDTQYF. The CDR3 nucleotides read TGCGCCAGCAGTGAAGGACAGGCCCCAGATACGCAGTATTTT.

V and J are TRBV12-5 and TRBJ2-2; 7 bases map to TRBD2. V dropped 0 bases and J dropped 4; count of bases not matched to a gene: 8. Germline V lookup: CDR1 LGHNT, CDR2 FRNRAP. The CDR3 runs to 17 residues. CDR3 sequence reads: CASGLVRAGVITGELFF. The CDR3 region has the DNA TGTGCTAGTGGTTTGGTTCGCGCGGGGGTCATCACCGGGGAGCTGTTTTTT.

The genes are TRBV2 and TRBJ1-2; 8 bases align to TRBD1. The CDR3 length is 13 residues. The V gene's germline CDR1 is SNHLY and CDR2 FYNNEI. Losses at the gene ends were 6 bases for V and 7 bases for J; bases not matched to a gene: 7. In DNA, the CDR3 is TGTGCCAGCAGGGTTGGACAGGGTGGTGGCTACACCTTC. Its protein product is CASRVGQGGGYTF.

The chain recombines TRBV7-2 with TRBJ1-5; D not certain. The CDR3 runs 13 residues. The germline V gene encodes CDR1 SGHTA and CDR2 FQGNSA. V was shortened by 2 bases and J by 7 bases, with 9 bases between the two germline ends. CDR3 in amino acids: CASSLTGKQPQHF. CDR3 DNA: TGTGCCAGCAGCTTAACGGGGAAACAGCCCCAGCATTTT.

This CDR3 is CATSRERLAGAEQYF. CDR3 sequence (DNA): TGTGCCACCAGCAGAGAGAGACTAGCGGGAGCCGAGCAGTACTTC. The chain has TRBV15 and TRBJ2-7; TRBD2 matches at 12 bases. Trimming removed 0 bases from V and 6 bases from J; junction bases left unmatched: 3. The CDR3 extends over 15 amino acids. Germline values: CDR1 LNHNV, CDR2 YYDKDF (reference sequence).

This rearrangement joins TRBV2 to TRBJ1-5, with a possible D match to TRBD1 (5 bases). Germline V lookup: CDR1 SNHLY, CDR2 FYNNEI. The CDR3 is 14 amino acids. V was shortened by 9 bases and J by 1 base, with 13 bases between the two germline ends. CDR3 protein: CASNGHNSNQPQHF. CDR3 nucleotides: TGTGCCAGTAATGGACACAACAGCAATCAGCCCCAGCATTTT. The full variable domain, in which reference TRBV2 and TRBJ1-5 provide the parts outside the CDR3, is EPEVTQTPSHQVTQMGQEVILRCVPISNHLYFYWYRQILGQKVEFLVSFYNNEISEKSEIFDDQFSVERPDGSNFTLKIRSTKLEDSAMYFCASNGHNSNQPQHFGDGTRLSIL.

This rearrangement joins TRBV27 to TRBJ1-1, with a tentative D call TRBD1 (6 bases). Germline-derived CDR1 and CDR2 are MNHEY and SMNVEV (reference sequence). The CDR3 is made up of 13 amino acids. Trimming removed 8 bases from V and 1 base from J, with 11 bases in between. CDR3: CASAYRENTEAFF. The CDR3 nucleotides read TGTGCCAGCGCCTACAGGGAGAACACTGAAGCTTTCTTT.